This is a list of T cell receptor beta chains from one sample in a study of cytomegalovirus exposure and HLA in healthy donors. TCRdb's table, derived via immunoSEQ multiplex PCR, lists solely in-frame clones and lacks some. The table has over 150,000 clones, about four fifths seen once. The specimen sequenced was PBMCs. These receptors originate from a woman between 50 and 59 years old in good health and CMV-seropositive. Both conserved end residues are part of each CDR3. Fields, in order: J gene, V gene, clone size, D gene, CDR3 protein, CDR3 DNA. A D gene is named only where the DNA matches it firmly. Only some rows state a clone size, as once, few, many or a class for expanded clones.

TRBJ2-3,TRBV6-1,once,TRBD1,CASSDDRGRGEDTQYF,TGTGCCAGCAGTGATGACAGGGGGCGCGGCGAAGATACGCAGTATTTT
TRBJ1-2,TRBV7-2,.,.,CASSLNRDTTNYGYTF,TGTGCCAGCAGCCTAAACCGGGACACAACTAACTATGGCTACACCTTC
TRBJ2-7,TRBV7-9,.,TRBD1,CASSTRDRGISYEQYF,TGTGCCAGCAGCACCCGGGACAGGGGGATTTCCTACGAGCAGTACTTC
TRBJ2-1,TRBV28,.,TRBD2,CASSLPAGGRNEQFF,TGTGCCAGCAGTTTACCCGCGGGAGGAAGGAATGAGCAGTTCTTC
TRBJ2-5,TRBV14,.,TRBD2,CASSARDYNTQYF,TGTGCCAGCAGCGCCCGGGACTACAATACCCAGTACTTC
TRBJ1-6,TRBV10-3,few,TRBD1,CATSQGSYNSPLHF,TGTGCCACTTCACAGGGGTCCTATAATTCACCCCTCCACTTT
TRBJ1-1,TRBV5-4,.,.,CASSLGGQNTEAFF,TGTGCCAGCAGCTTGGGGGGACAGAACACTGAAGCTTTCTTT
TRBJ2-1,TRBV6-4,few,TRBD2,CASRFVGTSAHNEQFF,TGTGCCAGCAGGTTCGTCGGGACTAGCGCCCACAATGAGCAGTTCTTC
TRBJ2-2,TRBV7-2,.,.,CAIRGTVTGELFF,TGTGCCATCCGGGGGACAGTCACCGGGGAGCTGTTTTTT
TRBJ2-3,TRBV7-3,.,TRBD1,CASSLRPGQGSDTQYF,TGTGCCAGCAGCTTAAGGCCGGGACAGGGCTCAGATACGCAGTATTTT
TRBJ1-1,TRBV25-1,once,.,CASIGQSNTEAFF,TGTGCCAGCATAGGACAGTCGAACACTGAAGCTTTCTTT
TRBJ2-3,TRBV7-8,.,TRBD1,CASSRATRGQLRDTQYF,TGTGCCAGCAGCCGCGCGACCCGGGGACAGTTGCGGGATACGCAGTATTTT
TRBJ2-2,TRBV29-1,.,TRBD1,CSVEDPETGLTNTGELFF,TGCAGCGTTGAAGATCCCGAGACAGGGTTGACGAACACCGGGGAGCTGTTTTTT
TRBJ2-7,TRBV7-6,.,TRBD1,CASSLGGPGQGDEQYF,TGTGCCAGCAGCTTAGGGGGCCCGGGACAGGGGGACGAGCAGTACTTC
TRBJ1-2,TRBV7-9,.,.,CASSPRGGGAYGYTF,TGTGCCAGCAGCCCCCGCGGTGGGGGGGCATATGGCTACACCTTC
TRBJ1-3,TRBV7-9,.,TRBD1,CASSLGVNRGLGNTIYF,TGTGCCAGCAGCTTAGGGGTAAACAGGGGGCTCGGAAACACCATATATTTT
TRBJ2-2,TRBV19,once,.,CASSIGGIGELFF,TGTGCCAGTAGTATAGGAGGGATCGGGGAGCTGTTTTTT
TRBJ1-6,TRBV18,.,TRBD1,CASSRLPDRGSNNSPLHF,TGTGCCAGCTCACGTCTGCCGGACAGGGGCTCAAATAATTCACCCCTCCACTTT
TRBJ1-2,TRBV6-1,.,TRBD1,CASSEPRPGGSYGYTF,TGTGCCAGCAGTGAGCCCCGGCCAGGGGGCAGCTATGGCTACACCTTC
TRBJ2-4,TRBV7-8,.,.,CASSLAEWRPKNIQYF,TGTGCCAGCAGCTTAGCGGAGTGGAGGCCCAAAAACATTCAGTACTTC
TRBJ1-1,TRBV6-5,.,.,CASSYIRGATNTEAFF,TGTGCCAGCAGTTATATCAGGGGTGCGACGAACACTGAAGCTTTCTTT
TRBJ1-3,TRBV29-1,few,.,CSVDGQGNTIYF,TGCAGCGTAGATGGACAGGGAAACACCATATATTTT
TRBJ2-7,TRBV7-9,.,TRBD2,CSSSRIGTSGASYEQYF,TGTTCCAGCAGCCGAATCGGGACTAGCGGGGCCTCCTACGAGCAGTACTTC
TRBJ1-2,TRBV27,few,.,CASSLKGGYTF,TGTGCCAGCAGTTTAAAGGGGGGCTACACCTTC
TRBJ2-7,TRBV4-1,.,.,CASSQGGHEQYF,TGCGCCAGCAGCCAAGGGGGCCACGAGCAGTACTTC
TRBJ2-1,TRBV1,.,.,CTSSQGLAGASSYNEQFF,TGCACCAGCAGCCAAGGACTAGCGGGTGCGAGCTCCTACAATGAGCAGTTCTTC
TRBJ2-2,TRBV7-9,.,TRBD2,CASSFGLAGATGELFF,TGTGCCAGCAGCTTCGGACTAGCGGGAGCTACCGGGGAGCTGTTTTTT
TRBJ1-5,TRBV27,once,.,CASSPTGSNQPQHF,TGTGCCAGCAGCCCGACAGGCAGCAATCAGCCCCAGCATTTT
TRBJ2-5,TRBV18,.,TRBD1,CASSPLRDRVRKTQYF,TGTGCCAGCTCACCACTCCGGGACAGGGTTCGGAAGACCCAGTACTTC
TRBJ2-2,TRBV11-3,.,TRBD1,CASSLQGADTGELFF,TGTGCCAGCAGCTTACAGGGGGCGGACACCGGGGAGCTGTTTTTT
TRBJ2-2,TRBV7-3,.,TRBD2,CASSFSGRLNTGELFF,TGTGCCAGCAGCTTCAGCGGGAGGTTGAACACCGGGGAGCTGTTTTTT
TRBJ2-1,TRBV6-1,.,TRBD2,CASSFFPSGSDEQFF,TGTGCCAGCAGTTTTTTTCCTAGCGGGAGCGATGAGCAGTTCTTC
TRBJ2-7,TRBV5-1,.,TRBD1,CASSIGTAGDEQYF,TGCGCCAGCAGCATCGGGACAGCAGGCGACGAGCAGTACTTC
TRBJ2-5,TRBV7-3,.,TRBD2,CASSPTSGQETQYF,TGTGCCAGCAGCCCGACTAGCGGCCAAGAGACCCAGTACTTC
TRBJ1-2,TRBV28,few,TRBD1,CASDNRGVGYTF,TGTGCCAGCGACAACAGGGGAGTGGGCTACACCTTC
TRBJ1-5,TRBV21-1,.,.,CASSKRGASNQPQHF,TGTGCCAGCAGCAAGCGGGGTGCAAGCAATCAGCCCCAGCATTTT
TRBJ1-2,TRBV5-6,.,TRBD1,CASSLGTGTIGYTF,TGTGCCAGCAGCTTGGGGACAGGGACTATTGGCTACACCTTC
TRBJ1-2,TRBV5-4,.,.,CASRGTEGLYGYTF,TGTGCCAGCAGGGGGACGGAGGGACTCTATGGCTACACCTTC
TRBJ1-1,TRBV6-5,.,.,CASSYSFLLRTEAFF,TGTGCCAGCAGTTACTCTTTCCTCTTGAGGACTGAAGCTTTCTTT